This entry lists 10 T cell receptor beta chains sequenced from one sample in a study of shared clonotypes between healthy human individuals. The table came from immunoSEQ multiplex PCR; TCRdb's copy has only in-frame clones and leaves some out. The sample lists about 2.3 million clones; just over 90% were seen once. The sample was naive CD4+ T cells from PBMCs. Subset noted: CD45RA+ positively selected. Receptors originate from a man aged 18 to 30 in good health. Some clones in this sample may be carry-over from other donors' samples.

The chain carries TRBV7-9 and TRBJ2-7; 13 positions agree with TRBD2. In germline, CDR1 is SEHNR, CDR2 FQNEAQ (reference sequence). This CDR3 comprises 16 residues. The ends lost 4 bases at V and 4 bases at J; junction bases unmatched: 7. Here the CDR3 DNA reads TGTGCCAGCAGCTCCTGGACTAGCGGGAGTACATACGAGCAGTACTTC. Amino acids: CASSSWTSGSTYEQYF.

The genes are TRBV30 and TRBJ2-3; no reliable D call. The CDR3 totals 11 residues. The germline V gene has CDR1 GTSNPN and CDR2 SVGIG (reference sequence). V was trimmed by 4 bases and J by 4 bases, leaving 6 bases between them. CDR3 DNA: TGTGCCTGGATATTGGCAGATACGCAGTATTTT. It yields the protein CAWILADTQYF.

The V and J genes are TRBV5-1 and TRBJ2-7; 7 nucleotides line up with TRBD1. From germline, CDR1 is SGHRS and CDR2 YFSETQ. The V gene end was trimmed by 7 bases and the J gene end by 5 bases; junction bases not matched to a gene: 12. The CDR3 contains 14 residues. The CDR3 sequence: CASGHRGLVDEQYF. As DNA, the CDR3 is TGCGCCAGCGGCCACAGGGGTCTTGTCGACGAGCAGTACTTC.

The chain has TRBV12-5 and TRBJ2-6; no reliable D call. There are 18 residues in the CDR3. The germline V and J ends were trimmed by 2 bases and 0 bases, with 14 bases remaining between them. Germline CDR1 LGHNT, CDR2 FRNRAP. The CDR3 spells CASGLTGQERSGANVLTF. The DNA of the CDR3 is TGTGCTAGTGGTTTGACTGGGCAGGAACGCTCTGGGGCCAACGTCCTGACTTTC.

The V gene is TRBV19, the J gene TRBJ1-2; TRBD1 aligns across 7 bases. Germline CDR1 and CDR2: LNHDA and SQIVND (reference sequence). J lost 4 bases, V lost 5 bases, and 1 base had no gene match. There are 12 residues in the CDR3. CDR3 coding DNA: TGTGCCAGTAGTGGGACAGTCTATGGCTACACCTTC. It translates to CASSGTVYGYTF.

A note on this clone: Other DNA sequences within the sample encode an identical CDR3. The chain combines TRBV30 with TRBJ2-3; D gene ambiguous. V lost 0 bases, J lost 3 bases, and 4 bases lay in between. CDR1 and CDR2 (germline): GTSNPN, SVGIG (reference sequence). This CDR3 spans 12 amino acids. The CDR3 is CAWSVGTDTQYF. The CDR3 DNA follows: TGTGCCTGGAGTGTGGGGACAGATACGCAGTATTTT.

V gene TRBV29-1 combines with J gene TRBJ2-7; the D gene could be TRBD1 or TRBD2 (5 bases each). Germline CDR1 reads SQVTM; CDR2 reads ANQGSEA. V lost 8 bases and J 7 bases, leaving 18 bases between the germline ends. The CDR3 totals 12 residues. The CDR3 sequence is CSYRDGVWEQYF. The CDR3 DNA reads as TGCAGCTACCGGGACGGAGTGTGGGAGCAGTACTTC.

The CDR3 region has the DNA TGTGCCAGTAGTATGGTACCGTCCTACGAGCAGTACTTC. This encodes CASSMVPSYEQYF. The rearrangement joins TRBV19 to TRBJ2-7; no clear D. There are 13 residues in the CDR3. CDR1 and CDR2 (germline): LNHDA, SQIVND (reference sequence). The V gene lost 3 bases and the J gene lost 1 base, with 7 bases spanning the gap.

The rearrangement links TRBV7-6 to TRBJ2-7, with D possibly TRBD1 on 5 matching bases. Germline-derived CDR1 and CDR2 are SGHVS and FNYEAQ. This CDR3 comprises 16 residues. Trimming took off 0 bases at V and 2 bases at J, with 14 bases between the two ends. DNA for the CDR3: TGTGCCAGCAGCTTAGCGGCGGCAGGGAAAACCTACGAGCAGTACTTC. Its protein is CASSLAAAGKTYEQYF.

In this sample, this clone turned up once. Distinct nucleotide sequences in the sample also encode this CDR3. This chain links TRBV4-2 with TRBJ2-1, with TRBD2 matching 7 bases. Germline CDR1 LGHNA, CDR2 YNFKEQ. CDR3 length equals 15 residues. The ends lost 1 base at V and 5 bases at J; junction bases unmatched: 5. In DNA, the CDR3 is TGTGCCAGCAGCCAAGGACTAGCTGGGAACAATGAGCAGTTCTTC. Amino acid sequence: CASSQGLAGNNEQFF.